This T cell receptor beta chain is drawn from a study of T cell repertoires in cytomegalovirus infection. About the research overall: Alongside well-studied HLA-B-restricted CMV epitopes, recently identified HLA-C-restricted CMV epitopes were also used. Shared public TCR beta signatures pointed to both CMV infection and a matching HLA type. Findings of the study overall: HLA-C-restricted CMV-specific TCR beta clonotypes were dominant in the ex vivo response.

TCRdb processed the reads anew with MiXCR; each CDR3 protein has one entry. Altogether approximately 730,000 distinct CDR3 sequences are present, around a third being singletons, with the ten largest covering roughly 18%. This clonotype was seen a handful of times. The antigen is unknown. The V gene lost 6 bases and the J gene lost 5 bases, with 19 bases spanning the gap. The CDR3 length is 15 residues. Germline assignment: CDR1 MNHNS and CDR2 SASEGT. The V gene is TRBV6-1, the J gene TRBJ1-1; TRBD1 might be the D (6 bases). The receptor's source is a human donor in good health (CMV status not recorded). Some clones in this sample may be carry-over from other donors' samples. Source: cultured PBMCs, taken from culture after CMV antigen stimulation. CDR3 sequence reads: CASRPSTGRMTEAFF. CDR3 bases: TGTGCCAGCAGGCCCAGTACAGGGAGGATGACTGAAGCTTTCTTT.